The next 17 T cell receptor beta chains were all read from a single sample in a study of radiotherapy plus CTLA-4 blockade in lung cancer. The assay was immunoSEQ multiplex PCR, and TCRdb's table has in-frame clones only and misses some. This table holds 53,000 or so clones, roughly 84% found once. The specimen comprised peripheral blood, sampled from a patient treated with radiotherapy plus ipilimumab. These receptor sequences come from a human donor with non-small cell lung cancer whose response to radiotherapy plus ipilimumab could not be evaluated.

The genes are TRBV28 and TRBJ1-1, with D maybe TRBD1 (5 bases). V was shortened by 2 bases and J by 5 bases, with 6 bases between the two germline ends. The CDR3 has 12 residues. Germline V lookup: CDR1 MDHEN, CDR2 SYDVKM. CDR3 in DNA: TGTGCCAGCAGTTTACGACAGACTGAAGCTTTCTTT. Translated: CASSLRQTEAFF.

The V call is TRBV5-4, the J call TRBJ2-2; D might be TRBD2 (6 bases). Trimming removed 2 bases at V and 4 bases at J, with 12 bases between. The germline V gene encodes CDR1 SGHNT and CDR2 YYREEE (reference sequence). The CDR3 loop spans 15 amino acids. CDR3 sequence reads: CASSFGGLGTGELFF. The CDR3 DNA reads as TGTGCCAGCAGCTTTGGAGGGCTGGGCACCGGGGAGCTGTTTTTT.

The chain has TRBV27 and TRBJ1-3; perhaps TRBD1 as D (6 bases). V was shortened by 2 bases and J by 4 bases, with 12 bases between the two germline ends. The CDR3 is made up of 15 amino acids. The V gene's germline CDR1 is MNHEY and CDR2 SMNVEV (reference sequence). CDR3 sequence reads: CASSLRGQPGNTIYF. For the CDR3, the DNA is TGTGCCAGCAGTTTAAGAGGACAGCCGGGAAACACCATATATTTT.

This clone has just one count. V gene TRBV6-5 combines with J gene TRBJ1-1, with D unresolved. There are 13 residues in the CDR3. Germline CDR1 reads MNHEY; CDR2 reads SVGAGI. V was clipped by 0 bases and J by 7 bases, with 9 bases between them. CDR3 residues: CASSYSSRREAFF. CDR3 bases: TGTGCCAGCAGTTACTCGAGCAGGCGTGAAGCTTTCTTT.

The CDR3 is CASSLQEDGYTF. Here the CDR3 DNA reads TGTGCCAGCAGCCTGCAGGAGGATGGCTACACCTTC. The V call is TRBV7-9, the J call TRBJ1-2; D is unresolved. The CDR3 has 12 amino acids. The V end lost 5 bases, the J end lost 6 bases, and 10 bases lay between the germline ends. The V gene's germline CDR1 is SEHNR and CDR2 FQNEAQ (reference sequence).

This chain connects TRBV25-1 to TRBJ2-7; possibly TRBD2 for D (5 bases). The V gene lost 8 bases and the J gene lost 0 bases, with 20 bases spanning the gap. The CDR3 has 16 residues. CDR1 is MGHDK and CDR2 is SYGVNS in the germline V gene. CDR3 DNA: TGTGCCAGCGGCAGACCAAAGGGAGACTTCTCCTACGAGCAGTACTTC. The encoded protein is CASGRPKGDFSYEQYF.

The J gene is TRBJ1-6, the V gene TRBV19; 8 bases agree with TRBD1. The germline V gene has CDR1 LNHDA and CDR2 SQIVND (reference sequence). The ends lost 6 bases at V and 7 bases at J; junction bases unmatched: 8. The CDR3 has 15 amino acids. For the CDR3, the DNA is TGTGCCAGTAGCCACGACAGGGGCCCCAATTCACCCCTCCACTTT. This sequence encodes CASSHDRGPNSPLHF.

This clone has just one count. The chain links TRBV7-2 to TRBJ1-1, with 7 bases lining up with TRBD1. Looked up from germline, CDR1 is SGHTA and CDR2 is FQGNSA. This CDR3 region has 15 residues. J lost 1 base, V lost 1 base, and 3 bases had no gene match. The CDR3 region has the DNA TGTGCCAGCAGCTTAGGGGACAGACGGAACACTGAAGCTTTCTTT. Amino acid sequence: CASSLGDRRNTEAFF. The entire variable domain, with the rest obtained from reference TRBV7-2 and TRBJ1-1, is as follows: GAGVSQSPSNKVTEKGKDVELRCDPISGHTALYWYRQSLGQGLEFLIYFQGNSAPDKSGLPSDRFSAERTGGSVSTLTIQRTQQEDSAVYLCASSLGDRRNTEAFFGQGTRLTVV.

V gene TRBV27 combines with J gene TRBJ2-1, with 8 bases lining up with TRBD2. Germline CDR1 reads MNHEY; CDR2 reads SMNVEV (reference sequence). The trim removed 3 bases at V and 8 bases at J, leaving 0 bases unmatched. The CDR3 length is 12 residues. CDR3 coding DNA: TGTGCCAGCAGTTTCGGGGGGGATGAGCAGTTCTTC. Its protein product is CASSFGGDEQFF.

This clone was picked up one time. The chain recombines TRBV5-1 with TRBJ2-3, with a weak D call TRBD1 (5 bases). The CDR3 loop spans 13 amino acids. V lost 2 bases, J lost 5 bases, and 9 bases lay in between. The germline V gene encodes CDR1 SGHRS and CDR2 YFSETQ. DNA of the CDR3: TGCGCCAGCAGCTTTGCCCAGGGAGATACGCAGTATTTT. It translates to CASSFAQGDTQYF.

This chain's CDR3 is CASALGAGASYEQYF. The CDR3 nucleotides read TGTGCCTCCGCCCTCGGGGCAGGGGCTTCCTACGAGCAGTACTTC. V is TRBV28 and J is TRBJ2-7, with D possibly TRBD1 on 6 matching bases. Trimming took off 11 bases at V and 1 base at J, with 21 bases between the two ends. Germline CDR1 is MDHEN and CDR2 is SYDVKM. This CDR3 has 15 amino acids.

The sample holds one count of this clone. V usage is TRBV30 and J usage is TRBJ1-2; no clear D gene. Germline assignment: CDR1 GTSNPN and CDR2 SVGIG (reference sequence). Trimming stripped 1 base from V and 2 bases from J, with 11 bases between. This CDR3 is built from 14 residues. The CDR3 here is CAWSGRDGNYGYTF. CDR3 nucleotide sequence: TGTGCCTGGAGTGGGAGAGACGGGAACTATGGCTACACCTTC.

The rearrangement uses TRBV2 and TRBJ1-6; the match to TRBD1 covers 8 bases. The CDR3 covers 14 residues. Germline-derived CDR1 and CDR2 are SNHLY and FYNNEI. The J segment lost 14 bases and the V segment lost 4 bases, leaving 10 bases of the junction unmatched. CDR3 nucleotides: TGTGCCAGCAGTGTTGACAGGGGTGTAGGATCCCTCCACTTT. This gives the protein CASSVDRGVGSLHF.

V gene TRBV2 combines with J gene TRBJ2-1, with no clear D. The V gene's germline CDR1 is SNHLY and CDR2 FYNNEI. The length of the CDR3 is 16 residues. The ends were cut back, 1 base at V and 1 base at J, with 11 bases in the middle. The CDR3 DNA reads TGTGCCAGCAGTGAAGGTAGGAGCCAGTCCTACAATGAGCAGTTCTTC. It encodes CASSEGRSQSYNEQFF.

The V and J genes are TRBV29-1 and TRBJ1-2, with D hard to call. CDR1 SQVTM and CDR2 ANQGSEA come from the germline V gene. The CDR3 runs 13 residues. Deletions cut 7 bases from V and 2 bases from J, with 14 bases between. CDR3 bases: TGCAGCGCCGGGGTTACACCGAACTATGGCTACACCTTC. Translated: CSAGVTPNYGYTF.

The V and J genes are TRBV19 and TRBJ1-1; D is perhaps TRBD1 (5 bases). This CDR3 contains 16 residues. Germline CDR1 reads LNHDA; CDR2 reads SQIVND (reference sequence). V lost 7 bases and J 4 bases, leaving 22 bases between the germline ends. CDR3 nucleotides: TGTGCCAGTACCCCTGGGGGGGTACTTAAGGGCACTGAAGCTTTCTTT. This codes for CASTPGGVLKGTEAFF.

The genes are TRBV27 and TRBJ1-2; perhaps TRBD1 as D (6 bases). Per germline, CDR1 MNHEY and CDR2 SMNVEV (reference sequence). Trimming removed 0 bases at V and 7 bases at J, with 15 bases between. This CDR3 is 15 amino acids long. In DNA form, the CDR3 reads TGTGCCAGCAGTTTATCCCCAACAGGGAGCTGTGGCTACACCTTC. This codes for CASSLSPTGSCGYTF.